One and the same sample provided the 18 T cell receptor beta chains below, sequenced in a study of cytomegalovirus exposure and HLA in healthy donors. Researchers ran the PCR with 60 Vbeta and 13 Jbeta primers. Libraries were prepared by immunoSEQ multiplex PCR; TCRdb keeps only in-frame clonotypes and omits some of them. The sample consists of 150,000 or so clones, roughly 80% of them appearing once. The sample was PBMCs. The receptors come from a man aged 45-65 years in good health and CMV-seropositive.

This clone was seen only once. V usage is TRBV2 and J usage is TRBJ1-1; possibly TRBD1 for D (5 bases). The V gene lost 6 bases and the J gene lost 7 bases, with 18 bases spanning the gap. Germline V lookup: CDR1 SNHLY, CDR2 FYNNEI. The CDR3 is 14 residues long. The CDR3 sequence: CASSAPERQSEAFF. For the CDR3, the DNA is TGTGCCAGCAGCGCCCCAGAACGACAGAGTGAAGCTTTCTTT.

The chain combines TRBV4-2 with TRBJ2-7; 8 nucleotides align to TRBD2. CDR1 is LGHNA, CDR2 YNFKEQ, per germline. V lost 2 bases and J lost 0; bases outside the gene matches: 9. The length of the CDR3 is 17 residues. The CDR3 DNA reads as TGTGCCAGCAGCCAACCTATAGCGGGGTCAAGCTCCTACGAGCAGTACTTC. Its protein is CASSQPIAGSSSYEQYF.

The chain carries TRBV13 and TRBJ2-1; no definite D call. V lost 2 bases and J 0 bases, leaving 8 bases between the germline ends. The CDR3 runs 15 residues. CDR1 and CDR2 (germline): PRHDT, FYEKMQ (reference sequence). The CDR3, as DNA: TGTGCCAGCAGCTTATCACTTAGCTCCTACAATGAGCAGTTCTTC. Translation gives CASSLSLSSYNEQFF.

There are a few counts of this clone. V usage is TRBV25-1 and J usage is TRBJ2-4; D may be TRBD1 (5 bases). Germline V CDR1 and CDR2: MGHDK, SYGVNS. The V end was cut by 7 bases, the J end by 0 bases, with 10 bases between. CDR3 size: 14 residues. The DNA for the CDR3 is TGTGCCAGCATCCAGGGAATAGCCAAAAACATTCAGTACTTC. Protein sequence: CASIQGIAKNIQYF.

V is TRBV5-1 and J is TRBJ1-3; D perhaps matches TRBD1 (6 bases). Between the trimmed V and J ends, which lost 3 bases and 4 bases, there was a span of 20 bases. The CDR3 sequence is 17 residues long. CDR1 is SGHRS, CDR2 YFSETQ, per germline. The CDR3 loop is CASSSSPGTSGGNTIYF. The CDR3 bases are TGCGCCAGCAGCTCCTCCCCCGGGACATCAGGAGGAAACACCATATATTTT.

The rearrangement uses TRBV2 and TRBJ2-5, with D possibly TRBD1 on 5 matching bases. V lost 4 bases, J lost 5 bases, and 17 bases lay in between. CDR1 and CDR2 (germline): SNHLY, FYNNEI. The CDR3 is made up of 15 amino acids. CDR3 sequence: CASSGTTPPGETQYF. CDR3 bases: TGTGCCAGCAGTGGTACGACACCCCCAGGGGAGACCCAGTACTTC. Drawing the rest from reference TRBV2 and TRBJ2-5, the complete variable domain is EPEVTQTPSHQVTQMGQEVILRCVPISNHLYFYWYRQILGQKVEFLVSFYNNEISEKSEIFDDQFSVERPDGSNFTLKIRSTKLEDSAMYFCASSGTTPPGETQYFGPGTRLLVL.

The rearrangement joins TRBV27 to TRBJ1-6; 9 bases match TRBD1. J was trimmed by 0 bases and V by 3 bases; bases with no gene match: 6. The CDR3 loop spans 18 amino acids. Germline V gene sequence: CDR1 MNHEY, CDR2 SMNVEV (reference sequence). As DNA, the CDR3 is TGTGCCAGCAGTTTCTTGGGACAGGGTAGCTCCTATAATTCACCCCTCCACTTT. This gives the protein CASSFLGQGSSYNSPLHF.

The J gene is TRBJ1-2, the V gene TRBV6-6; no firm D call. The CDR3 length is 16 residues. Germline V gene sequence: CDR1 MNHNY, CDR2 SVGAGI (reference sequence). V dropped 7 bases and J dropped 1 base, with 19 bases sitting between them. The CDR3 sequence is CASNQRGSGINYGYTF. CDR3 DNA sequence: TGTGCCAGCAACCAAAGAGGTAGCGGTATTAACTATGGCTACACCTTC.

About this clone itself: Germline and junction disagree at one end, which may indicate a read error. V is TRBV7-2 and J is TRBJ1-2, with 7 bases fitting TRBD1. The CDR3 covers 12 residues. Germline lookup yields CDR1 SGHTA and CDR2 FQGNSA. Here the CDR3 DNA reads TGTGCCAGCAGCTTAGAAGTAGGGACAGCTATCTTC. It yields the protein CASSLEVGTAIF.

This clone was found a few times. V usage is TRBV5-1 and J usage is TRBJ2-1; 8 bases agree with TRBD2. Trimming cost V 1 base and J 3 bases; bases outside gene matches: 0. Germline loops: CDR1 SGHRS, CDR2 YFSETQ. This CDR3 is 14 amino acids long. CDR3 in DNA: TGCGCCAGCAGCTTGACTAGCGGCTACAATGAGCAGTTCTTC. The encoded protein is CASSLTSGYNEQFF.

The chain carries TRBV6-5 and TRBJ1-2; D is uncertain. V was cut by 6 bases and J by 4 bases, with 9 bases left in between. The CDR3 sequence is 12 residues long. Germline CDR1 MNHEY, CDR2 SVGAGI. As DNA, the CDR3 is TGTGCCAGCAGCGGAGTCCCCTATGGCTACACCTTC. Translated, it gives CASSGVPYGYTF.

The V and J genes are TRBV7-8 and TRBJ2-7; D perhaps matches TRBD2 (5 bases). V was pared by 1 base and J by 4 bases, with 14 bases between. CDR1 is SGHVS, CDR2 FQNEAQ, per germline. This CDR3 spans 15 amino acids. The CDR3 here is CASSLVTGFGYEQYF. CDR3 nucleotide sequence: TGTGCCAGCAGCTTAGTTACGGGGTTTGGGTACGAGCAGTACTTC.

The chain uses TRBV2 and TRBJ2-5, with 8 bases that match TRBD2. The CDR3 is made up of 14 amino acids. Trimming cost V 5 bases and J 2 bases; bases outside gene matches: 4. Per germline, CDR1 SNHLY and CDR2 FYNNEI. The CDR3 loop reads CASSSGGSQETQYF. In DNA form, the CDR3 reads TGTGCCAGCAGTAGCGGGGGATCACAAGAGACCCAGTACTTC.

The chain links TRBV5-6 to TRBJ1-2, with D unresolved. Trimming shortened V by 1 base and J by 5 bases, and 6 bases separated the two germline ends. The CDR3 covers 12 residues. Germline V gene data show CDR1 as SGHDT and CDR2 as YYEEEE. The CDR3 DNA reads as TGTGCCAGCAGCTTGATCAGTTATGGCTACACCTTC. Protein: CASSLISYGYTF.

This chain links TRBV7-9 with TRBJ2-5; D perhaps matches TRBD2 (5 bases). The germline gives CDR1 SEHNR, CDR2 FQNEAQ (reference sequence). V lost 3 bases, J lost 5 bases, and 7 bases lay in between. The CDR3 sequence is 12 residues long. CDR3 residues: CASSFSGETQYF. The CDR3 DNA reads as TGTGCCAGCAGCTTTTCGGGGGAGACCCAGTACTTC.

This clone was counted a single time. V is TRBV18 and J is TRBJ2-5; D is perhaps TRBD1 (6 bases). The DNA matches TRBJ2-7 better at its end, which makes the J call doubtful. The CDR3 is made up of 15 amino acids. The germline CDR1 and CDR2 sequences are KGHSH and LQKENI. This CDR3 is CASSPWTDSPYEQYF. CDR3 sequence (DNA): TGTGCCAGCTCACCCTGGACAGACAGTCCCTACGAGCAGTACTTC.

The V gene is TRBV9, the J gene TRBJ2-1; 14 nucleotides agree with TRBD2. This CDR3 contains 20 residues. Losses at the gene ends were 4 bases for V and 0 bases for J; bases not matched to a gene: 12. The germline V gene encodes CDR1 SGDLS and CDR2 YYNGEE. The DNA of the CDR3 is TGTGCCAGCAGCCCAGGACTAGCGGGGGGCTACCAGAGCTCCTACAATGAGCAGTTCTTC. It specifies CASSPGLAGGYQSSYNEQFF.

This clone was detected only a few times. V gene TRBV29-1 combines with J gene TRBJ1-3; D ambiguous. The V end lost 7 bases, the J end lost 4 bases, and 14 bases lay between the germline ends. Germline V gives CDR1 SQVTM, CDR2 ANQGSEA. The CDR3 length is 13 residues. The CDR3 nucleotides read TGCAGCGCTTACCGGGGAAGAGGAAACACCATATATTTT. This gives the protein CSAYRGRGNTIYF.